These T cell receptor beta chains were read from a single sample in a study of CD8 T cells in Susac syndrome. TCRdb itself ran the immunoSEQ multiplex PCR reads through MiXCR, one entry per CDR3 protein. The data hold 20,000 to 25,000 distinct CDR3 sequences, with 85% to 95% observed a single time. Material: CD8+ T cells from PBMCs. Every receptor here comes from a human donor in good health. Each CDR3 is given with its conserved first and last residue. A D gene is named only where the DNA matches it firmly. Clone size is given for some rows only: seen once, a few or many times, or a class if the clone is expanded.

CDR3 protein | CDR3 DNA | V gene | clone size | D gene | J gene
CASSGTVEAFF | TGTGCCAGCAGTGGGACAGTTGAAGCTTTCTTT | TRBV6-2/TRBV6-3 | - | TRBD1 | TRBJ1-1
CASSPLVGSLYNEQFF | TGTGCCAGCAGTCCGCTCGTCGGTTCCCTCTACAATGAGCAGTTCTTC | TRBV6-2/TRBV6-3 | - | - | TRBJ2-1
CASSRRPAGGHEQFF | TGTGCCAGCAGCCGTCGCCCAGCGGGGGGCCATGAGCAGTTCTTC | TRBV3-1 | - | TRBD2 | TRBJ2-1
CSALGPLNTEAFF | TGCAGTGCTCTGGGACCCCTCAACACTGAAGCTTTCTTT | TRBV20-1 | - | - | TRBJ1-1
CASSLGRPQASSYNEQFF | TGTGCCAGCAGCTTGGGCAGGCCTCAGGCCAGCTCCTACAATGAGCAGTTCTTC | TRBV5-5 | - | - | TRBJ2-1
CASSPYIGRGADTQYF | TGTGCCAGTAGTCCATACATAGGTAGAGGAGCAGATACGCAGTATTTT | TRBV19 | - | - | TRBJ2-3
CASSQLAGTGNEQFF | TGCGCCAGCAGCCAATTGGCCGGGACTGGCAATGAGCAGTTCTTC | TRBV4-3 | - | - | TRBJ2-1
CSARRQGTAEQFF | TGCAGTGCTAGAAGGCAGGGGACGGCTGAGCAGTTCTTC | TRBV20-1 | - | - | TRBJ2-1
CASSPRTIRNYGYTF | TGTGCCAGCAGCCCCCGGACCATTAGGAACTATGGCTACACCTTC | TRBV9 | - | - | TRBJ1-2
CASSFIRTEQFF | TGTGCCAGCAGCTTTATAAGGACTGAGCAGTTCTTC | TRBV7-2 | - | - | TRBJ2-1
CASSTHRAAFF | TGTGCCAGCAGTACACATAGGGCGGCTTTCTTT | TRBV27 | - | - | TRBJ1-1
CASSYPAYEQYF | TGTGCCAGCAGTTATCCAGCCTACGAGCAGTACTTC | TRBV11-2 | few | - | TRBJ2-7
CASSQDTMGVTEAFF | TGCGCCAGCAGCCAAGATACGATGGGGGTCACTGAAGCTTTCTTT | TRBV4-3 | - | - | TRBJ1-1
CASSLRDRAYNEQFF | TGTGCCAGCAGCTTACGGGACAGGGCTTACAATGAGCAGTTCTTC | TRBV7-9 | - | TRBD1 | TRBJ2-1
CASSSGGGAFF | TGTGCCAGCAGCTCGGGGGGAGGAGCTTTCTTT | TRBV7-2 | - | - | TRBJ1-1
CASSFFSSGGEQYF | TGTGCCAGCAGTTTCTTTTCTAGCGGGGGCGAGCAGTACTTC | TRBV12-3/TRBV12-4 | - | TRBD2 | TRBJ2-7
CASSYSGANTEAFF | TGTGCCAGCAGTTACTCGGGGGCGAACACTGAAGCTTTCTTT | TRBV6-2/TRBV6-3 | once | - | TRBJ1-1
CASSLLGAYNEQFF | TGTGCCAGCAGTTTACTGGGGGCGTACAATGAGCAGTTCTTC | TRBV12-3/TRBV12-4 | - | - | TRBJ2-1
CASSIWGGGAETQYF | TGTGCCAGTAGTATCTGGGGCGGGGGGGCAGAGACCCAGTACTTC | TRBV19 | once | TRBD2 | TRBJ2-5
CASSQDLGDTQYF | TGTGCCAGCAGCCAAGATTTAGGAGATACGCAGTATTTT | TRBV3-1 | few | - | TRBJ2-3
CSARDPVQSGANVLTF | TGCAGTGCTAGAGACCCTGTGCAATCTGGGGCCAACGTCCTGACTTTC | TRBV20-1 | - | - | TRBJ2-6
CASSGWTDGNTIYF | TGTGCCAGCAGCGGGTGGACAGACGGAAACACCATATATTTT | TRBV11-2 | - | - | TRBJ1-3
CATLGGTQYF | TGTGCCACCCTGGGAGGCACGCAGTATTTT | TRBV2 | - | - | TRBJ2-3
CASSLDSGGGNEQFF | TGCGCCAGCAGCTTGGATAGCGGGGGTGGTAATGAGCAGTTCTTC | TRBV5-1 | - | TRBD2 | TRBJ2-1
CSVGGPRANYGYTF | TGCAGCGTTGGAGGCCCCAGAGCTAACTATGGCTACACCTTC | TRBV29-1 | - | - | TRBJ1-2
CASILDLNTEAFF | TGTGCCAGCATATTAGATTTGAACACTGAAGCTTTCTTT | TRBV12-3/TRBV12-4 | - | - | TRBJ1-1
CASSLTSGGNTGELFF | TGTGCCAGCAGCTTGACTAGCGGGGGGAACACCGGGGAGCTGTTTTTT | TRBV13 | - | TRBD2 | TRBJ2-2
CSALYRGDYEQYF | TGCAGTGCTCTCTACCGGGGGGACTACGAGCAGTACTTC | TRBV20-1 | once | TRBD2 | TRBJ2-7
CASSTYRGYEQYF | TGTGCCAGCAGTACTTACAGGGGATACGAGCAGTACTTC | TRBV12-3/TRBV12-4 | - | TRBD1 | TRBJ2-7
CASSVGPGIGYGYTF | TGTGCCAGCAGCGTAGGTCCAGGGATAGGGTATGGCTACACCTTC | TRBV9 | - | - | TRBJ1-2
CASTLGRAINSPLHF | TGTGCCAGCACCTTGGGACGGGCGATAAATTCACCCCTCCACTTT | TRBV27 | - | - | TRBJ1-6
CASSISIKHQPQHF | TGTGCCAGCAGTATTTCGATCAAACATCAGCCCCAGCATTTT | TRBV27 | - | - | TRBJ1-5
CASSFGTGNSPLHF | TGTGCCAGCAGCTTTGGGACAGGGAATTCACCCCTCCACTTT | TRBV5-4 | - | TRBD1 | TRBJ1-6
CASSTGTGGSYEQYF | TGTGCCAGTAGTACCGGGACAGGGGGTTCCTACGAGCAGTACTTC | TRBV19 | few | TRBD1 | TRBJ2-7
CASSLVQACEQYF | TGTGCCAGCAGCTTAGTACAGGCCTGCGAGCAGTACTTC | TRBV11-2 | once | - | TRBJ2-7
CSVEDRLGHGYTF | TGCAGCGTTGAAGATCGACTGGGACATGGCTACACCTTC | TRBV29-1 | - | - | TRBJ1-2
CASSQDLSISLHEQFF | TGTGCCAGCAGCCAAGATCTGAGCATCAGTTTGCATGAGCAGTTCTTC | TRBV14 | - | - | TRBJ2-1
CSATHHGEGANTEAFF | TGCAGTGCTACCCATCACGGGGAGGGAGCGAACACTGAAGCTTTCTTT | TRBV20-1 | - | - | TRBJ1-1
CGWMGQGEVTEAFF | TGCGGATGGATGGGACAGGGGGAGGTCACTGAAGCTTTCTTT | TRBV29-1 | - | TRBD1 | TRBJ1-1
CASSLRLAGELFF | TGTGCCAGCAGCCTGAGGTTGGCCGGGGAGCTGTTTTTT | TRBV9 | - | - | TRBJ2-2
CASSHPDSRPNNEQFF | TGCGCCAGCAGCCACCCGGACAGCCGACCCAACAATGAGCAGTTCTTC | TRBV4-1 | - | - | TRBJ2-1
CSARGLASNTGELFF | TGCAGTGCTAGAGGACTAGCGTCTAACACCGGGGAGCTGTTTTTT | TRBV20-1 | - | TRBD2 | TRBJ2-2
CASSALAGGGEQFF | TGCGCCAGCAGTGCACTAGCGGGGGGAGGCGAGCAGTTCTTC | TRBV10-1 | - | TRBD2 | TRBJ2-1
CASSHGTEQETQYF | TGTGCCAGCAGCCACGGGACAGAACAAGAGACCCAGTACTTC | TRBV7-9 | - | TRBD1 | TRBJ2-5
CSAREGGQDTGELFF | TGCAGTGCTAGAGAGGGGGGGCAGGACACCGGGGAGCTGTTTTTT | TRBV20-1 | - | - | TRBJ2-2
CASSLVPSNTGELFF | TGTGCCAGCAGCTTGGTACCGAGCAACACCGGGGAGCTGTTTTTT | TRBV5-5 | - | - | TRBJ2-2
CASSLELYNEQFF | TGTGCCAGCAGCTTAGAACTTTACAATGAGCAGTTCTTC | TRBV7-2 | once | - | TRBJ2-1
CASEGTGNYGYTF | TGTGCCTCCGAGGGTACGGGTAACTATGGCTACACCTTC | TRBV9 | once | - | TRBJ1-2
CASSSGTRSYEQYF | TGTGCCAGCAGCTCCGGGACACGCTCCTACGAGCAGTACTTC | TRBV7-9 | - | - | TRBJ2-7
CASSVTDSTGELFF | TGTGCCAGCAGTGTTACGGACAGCACCGGGGAGCTGTTTTTT | TRBV6-2/TRBV6-3 | - | - | TRBJ2-2
CSVVGGTGHNEQFF | TGCAGCGTTGTGGGAGGAACGGGGCACAATGAGCAGTTCTTC | TRBV29-1 | - | - | TRBJ2-1
CASSDRTGDVDEQFF | TGTGCCAGCAGTGATCGGACAGGGGATGTGGATGAGCAGTTCTTC | TRBV25-1 | - | TRBD1 | TRBJ2-1
CASSQDKTGPYNEQFF | TGCGCCAGCAGCCAAGATAAGACAGGTCCCTACAATGAGCAGTTCTTC | TRBV4-3 | once | - | TRBJ2-1
CASSPAGGRHNEQFF | TGTGCCAGCTCACCGGCGGGGGGGCGTCACAATGAGCAGTTCTTC | TRBV18 | - | TRBD2 | TRBJ2-1
CASRGTSGGTTDTQYF | TGTGCCAGCAGAGGGACTAGCGGTGGGACCACAGATACGCAGTATTTT | TRBV9 | few | TRBD2 | TRBJ2-3
CSAGTSSHNEQFF | TGCAGTGCCGGGACTAGTAGCCACAATGAGCAGTTCTTC | TRBV20-1 | - | TRBD2 | TRBJ2-1
CASSQEGGTRLDEQFF | TGCGCCAGCAGCCAAGAGGGGGGGACCCGCCTGGATGAGCAGTTCTTC | TRBV4-1 | - | TRBD2 | TRBJ2-1